This T cell receptor beta chain derives from a study of long-term antiretroviral therapy in people with HIV. As concerns this clone: Compared with germline, one end of the junction differs, possibly owing to a read error. The sample contains more than one DNA sequence encoding this CDR3.

The libraries were made with immunoSEQ v3.0 at survey level. Assay: immunoSEQ multiplex PCR; the TCRdb copy retains only in-frame clones and omits some. The table shows about 28,000 clones, with about 90% occurring only once. The CDR3 has 14 amino acids. CDR1 and CDR2 from the germline V gene are MNHNS and SASEGT. The clonotype was recovered from a woman aged 18-35 years with HIV. The rearrangement links TRBV6-1 to TRBJ2-7; no firm D call. The sequenced sample was unsorted PBMCs, obtained 1.8 years after starting antiretroviral therapy. The CDR3 DNA reads as TGCGCCAGCAGTGAAGCGACGGATTACTACGAGCAGTACTTC. Translation gives CASSEATDYYEQYF.